This T cell receptor (beta chain) was retrieved from a study of T-cell memory formation after mild COVID-19. Per germline, CDR1 MNHEY and CDR2 SVGEGT. The CDR3 runs to 16 residues. Trimming removed 2 bases at V and 2 bases at J, with 15 bases between. TCRdb recomputed calls from the 5' RACE reads with MiXCR, one row per CDR3 protein. The sample carries approximately 300,000 distinct CDR3 sequences, about 16% recorded once. This clonotype appeared a few times. Material: PBMCs or a T cell subset sorted from them (not recorded which). This TCR was sampled from a man younger than 35 who had mild COVID-19 (a few samples of this study predate the infection). Cell type and time point are not known. V is TRBV6-2 or TRBV6-3 and J is TRBJ1-2; no definite D call. CDR3 residues: CASSYMLPRFNYGYTF. Here the CDR3 DNA reads TGTGCCAGCAGTTACATGTTGCCGAGATTCAACTATGGCTACACCTTC.